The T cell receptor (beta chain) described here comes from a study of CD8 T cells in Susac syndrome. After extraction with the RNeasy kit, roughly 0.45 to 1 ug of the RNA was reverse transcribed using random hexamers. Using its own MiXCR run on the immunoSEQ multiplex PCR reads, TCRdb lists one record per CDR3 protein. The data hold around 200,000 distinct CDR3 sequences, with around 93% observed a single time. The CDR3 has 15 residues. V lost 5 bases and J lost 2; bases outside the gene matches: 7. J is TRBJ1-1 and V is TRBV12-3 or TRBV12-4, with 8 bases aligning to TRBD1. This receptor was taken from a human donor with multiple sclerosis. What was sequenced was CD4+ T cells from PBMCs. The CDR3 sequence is CASSPLGQGNTEAFF. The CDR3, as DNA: TGTGCCAGCAGTCCTCTCGGACAGGGAAACACTGAAGCTTTCTTT.